Here is one T cell receptor (beta chain) with its context. The antigen is unknown. Time point described: week 35, safety follow-up. Vaccination comprised doses that each held 300 ug of mutant IDH1 20-mer peptide, plus topical imiquimod. The patients were given eight vaccinations, one each in weeks 1, 3, 5, 7, 11, 15, 19 and 23. This entry belongs to a study of a mutant IDH1 vaccine in newly diagnosed glioma. In the study overall: Before enrollment, patients got radiotherapy alone, temozolomide alone, or mostly the combination. The V12 visit happened in week 35, and the V13 visit happened in week 47.

Study-wide findings and caveats: Immune responses induced by the vaccine were seen in about 93% of patients, spanning multiple MHC alleles.

Only in-frame clones appear in the TCRdb table, and some are missing; sequencing was by immunoSEQ multiplex PCR. The data contain tens of thousands of clones, 86% of them singletons. Between the trimmed V and J ends, which lost 6 bases and 1 base, there was a span of 5 bases. The CDR3 runs 12 residues. Germline values: CDR1 SEHNR, CDR2 FQNEAQ (reference sequence). The TCR sequence derives from a man aged 35 to 55 with glioma. This chain links TRBV7-9 with TRBJ2-3; D not certain. The source was PBMCs, collected from a glioma patient whose treatment included an IDH1 peptide vaccine. CDR3 nucleotides: TGTGCCAGCAGAATGGGCACAGATACGCAGTATTTT. As protein: CASRMGTDTQYF.